The 24 T cell receptor beta chains given below trace back to one sample, sequenced in a study of T cell responses to AZD1222 COVID-19 vaccine. Profiling relied on immunoSEQ multiplex PCR, and the TCRdb table lists in-frame clones only, not all of them. Of about 180,000 clones in the sample, around 93% are singletons; the top ten hold 0.8% to 1.3%. The specimen comprised peripheral blood, sampled 28 days after the second dose of the MenACWY control vaccine. These receptors were obtained from an adult who received the MenACWY meningococcal vaccine as a control.

The J gene is TRBJ1-4, the V gene TRBV10-1, with D maybe TRBD1 (5 bases). This CDR3 region has 16 residues. Germline assignment: CDR1 WNHNN and CDR2 SYGVQD (reference sequence). V was shortened by 4 bases and J by 3 bases, with 15 bases between the two germline ends. The CDR3 DNA follows: TGCGCCAGCAGTGTAGCTACCTGGGGGGCTAATGAAAAACTGTTTTTT. Amino acids: CASSVATWGANEKLFF.

The V and J genes are TRBV6-5 and TRBJ1-6; D is undetermined. Trimming left V 0 bases short and J 7 bases short, with 10 bases between. Looked up from germline, CDR1 is MNHEY and CDR2 is SVGAGI. There are 15 residues in the CDR3. This CDR3 reads CASSYSPTGNSPLHF. The CDR3 nucleotides are TGTGCCAGCAGTTACTCCCCGACGGGGAATTCACCCCTCCACTTT.

This chain links TRBV5-1 with TRBJ1-2; 9 positions match TRBD1. The V gene's germline CDR1 is SGHRS and CDR2 YFSETQ. V shed 8 bases, J shed 2 bases, and the junction held 7 bases outside the gene matches. The CDR3 spans 14 residues. The chain's CDR3 is CASNHGTGNYGYTF. CDR3 nucleotide sequence: TGCGCCAGTAACCATGGGACAGGGAACTATGGCTACACCTTC.

V gene TRBV5-1 combines with J gene TRBJ2-2; 10 positions match TRBD1. This CDR3 has 15 amino acids. CDR1 is SGHRS and CDR2 is YFSETQ in the germline V gene. The trim removed 4 bases at V and 6 bases at J, leaving 6 bases unmatched. DNA for the CDR3: TGCGCCAGCAGCATCCAGACAGGGGGCGCCGGGGAGCTGTTTTTT. Amino acid sequence: CASSIQTGGAGELFF. The full variable domain, in which reference TRBV5-1 and TRBJ2-2 provide the parts outside the CDR3, is KAGVTQTPRYLIKTRGQQVTLSCSPISGHRSVSWYQQTPGQGLQFLFEYFSETQRNKGNFPGRFSGRQFSNSRSEMNVSTLELGDSALYLCASSIQTGGAGELFFGEGSRLTVL.

This sequence joins TRBV6-2 or TRBV6-3 and TRBJ1-2; D is uncertain. Looked up from germline, CDR1 is MNHEY and CDR2 is SVGEGT. CDR3 length equals 14 residues. Deletions cut 0 bases from V and 1 base from J, with 6 bases between. CDR3 region: CASSYSSFNYGYTF. CDR3 DNA: TGTGCCAGCAGTTACTCTTCCTTTAACTATGGCTACACCTTC.

V is TRBV4-1 and J is TRBJ2-1; 7 bases map to TRBD2. Germline V gene lookup returns CDR1 MGHRA and CDR2 YSYEKL. Trimming cost V 4 bases and J 3 bases; bases outside gene matches: 9. The CDR3 runs 16 residues. The CDR3 nucleotides are TGCGCCAGCAGCCGGGAGACTAGCTACAACTACAATGAGCAGTTCTTC. Translation: CASSRETSYNYNEQFF.

The V call is TRBV5-1, the J call TRBJ2-1, with 7 nucleotides matching TRBD2. This CDR3 is built from 15 residues. From germline, CDR1 is SGHRS and CDR2 YFSETQ. Trimming removed 3 bases from V and 8 bases from J; junction bases left unmatched: 11. In DNA, the CDR3 is TGCGCCAGCAGCTACTCGGGACTAACCCCTCATGAGCAGTTCTTC. Translating it yields CASSYSGLTPHEQFF. The full variable domain, its missing parts supplied by reference TRBV5-1 and TRBJ2-1, is KAGVTQTPRYLIKTRGQQVTLSCSPISGHRSVSWYQQTPGQGLQFLFEYFSETQRNKGNFPGRFSGRQFSNSRSEMNVSTLELGDSALYLCASSYSGLTPHEQFFGPGTRLTVL.

The CDR3 here is CASSQEGGLSGNTIYF. CDR3 DNA: TGCGCCAGCAGCCAAGAGGGGGGGCTTTCTGGAAACACCATATATTTT. The V call is TRBV4-1, the J call TRBJ1-3, with a possible D match to TRBD1 (6 bases). The CDR3 loop spans 16 amino acids. Trimming left V 0 bases short and J 1 base short, with 10 bases between. CDR1 is MGHRA and CDR2 is YSYEKL in the germline V gene.

The table lists this clone with a count of one. This sample also contains other DNA sequences that code for the same CDR3. The chain combines TRBV18 with TRBJ2-7, with D unresolved. Looked up from germline, CDR1 is KGHSH and CDR2 is LQKENI. Trimming removed 0 bases from V and 0 bases from J, with 3 bases in between. The CDR3 has 13 amino acids. The CDR3 nucleotides read TGTGCCAGCTCACCACCCAGCTCCTACGAGCAGTACTTC. Its protein product is CASSPPSSYEQYF.

The genes are TRBV28 and TRBJ2-3, with a possible D match to TRBD1 (6 bases). V lost 5 bases and J lost 0, with 15 bases in between. CDR1 MDHEN and CDR2 SYDVKM come from the germline V gene. The CDR3 length is 16 residues. For the CDR3, the DNA is TGTGCCAGCAGTGTGGACAGTGTTACTAGCACAGATACGCAGTATTTT. Encoded protein: CASSVDSVTSTDTQYF.

This clone was seen a few times. The chain combines TRBV30 with TRBJ1-6, with D unresolved. CDR1 is GTSNPN, CDR2 SVGIG, per germline (reference sequence). This CDR3 contains 11 residues. Trimming stripped 0 bases from V and 10 bases from J, with 4 bases between. The CDR3 here is CAWSVGSPLHF. The CDR3 DNA reads TGTGCCTGGAGTGTGGGATCACCCCTCCACTTT.

The chain is built from TRBV5-4 and TRBJ1-2; unclear D gene. The CDR3 sequence is 14 residues long. V was pared by 0 bases and J by 4 bases, with 10 bases between. Germline loops: CDR1 SGHNT, CDR2 YYREEE (reference sequence). The CDR3 bases are TGTGCCAGCAGCTTGGCCGGCGGATCCTATGGCTACACCTTC. The encoded protein is CASSLAGGSYGYTF.

The J gene is TRBJ1-1, the V gene TRBV19; TRBD1 agrees at 7 bases. CDR3 length equals 14 residues. V was clipped by 2 bases and J by 4 bases; unmatched bases: 4. Germline assignment: CDR1 LNHDA and CDR2 SQIVND (reference sequence). The CDR3, as DNA: TGTGCCAGTAGTATAACCAGGGGGGGCACTGAAGCTTTCTTT. It encodes CASSITRGGTEAFF.

CDR3 loop: CACSRNLRNTIYF. In nucleotides, the CDR3 is TGTGCCTGCTCCAGGAATTTGAGAAACACCATATATTTT. The chain combines TRBV30 with TRBJ1-3, with D hard to call. V lost 6 bases and J lost 5, with 14 bases in between. The CDR3 is 13 amino acids. Germline assignment: CDR1 GTSNPN and CDR2 SVGIG (reference sequence).

The chain joins TRBV5-8 to TRBJ1-1; 7 nucleotides align to TRBD1. CDR3 length: 14 residues. Germline trimming cut 9 bases from V and 1 base from J; bases unmatched to any gene: 9. The V gene's germline CDR1 is SGHTS and CDR2 YDEGEE. In DNA form, the CDR3 reads TGTGCCACCTCTATGACAGGGCCGAACACTGAAGCTTTCTTT. Amino acids: CATSMTGPNTEAFF.

This clone appeared once. The chain joins TRBV10-3 to TRBJ1-4; D gene unclear. This CDR3 spans 13 amino acids. The germline CDR1 and CDR2 sequences are ENHRY and SYGVKD. V lost 6 bases and J 5 bases, leaving 10 bases between the germline ends. The CDR3 sequence: CAISAGSNEKLFF. The CDR3 nucleotides are TGTGCCATCAGCGCCGGGTCCAATGAAAAACTGTTTTTT.

This chain uses TRBV5-6 with TRBJ1-1; the match to TRBD1 covers 7 bases. The CDR3 loop spans 16 amino acids. J lost 1 base, V lost 4 bases, and 10 bases had no gene match. CDR1 SGHDT and CDR2 YYEEEE come from the germline V gene. The CDR3 DNA sequence: TGTGCCAGCAGCACCCAGGGGGTCACCCAGAACACTGAAGCTTTCTTT. Amino acids: CASSTQGVTQNTEAFF. The whole variable domain, remainder taken from reference TRBV5-6 and TRBJ1-1, is DAGVTQSPTHLIKTRGQQVTLRCSPKSGHDTVSWYQQALGQGPQFIFQYYEEEERQRGNFPDRFSGHQFPNYSSELNVNALLLGDSALYLCASSTQGVTQNTEAFFGQGTRLTVV.

This chain uses TRBV6-4 with TRBJ1-1, with 8 bases matching TRBD1. Germline V gene sequence: CDR1 MRHNA, CDR2 SNTAGT. The CDR3 loop spans 15 amino acids. Losses at the gene ends were 6 bases for V and 0 bases for J; bases not matched to a gene: 6. The CDR3 sequence: CASSPGGQVNTEAFF. The CDR3 DNA reads as TGTGCCAGCAGCCCGGGGGGACAGGTGAACACTGAAGCTTTCTTT.

For this clone: Its ends do not fully match the called genes, so a read error is possible. The rearrangement links TRBV6-5 to TRBJ1-2; possibly TRBD1 for D (6 bases). CDR3 length: 12 residues. From germline, CDR1 is MNHEY and CDR2 SVGAGI. CDR3 in DNA: TGTGCCAGCAGTACCGGAGGCCGGGACAAGGCCTTC. Translating it yields CASSTGGRDKAF.

CDR3 in DNA: TGTGCCAGCAGCCAAGGACTAGCGGGGGTCGAGACCCAGTACTTC. This sequence encodes CASSQGLAGVETQYF. J is TRBJ2-5 and V is TRBV14, with 12 bases aligning to TRBD2. The junction had 2 bases not matched to a gene; V was cut back by 1 base and J by 5 bases. The CDR3 runs 15 residues. Germline-derived CDR1 and CDR2 are SGHDN and FVKESK.

V and J are TRBV7-2 and TRBJ2-5; the D gene is possibly TRBD2 (7 bases). The germline CDR1 and CDR2 sequences are SGHTA and FQGNSA. The CDR3 is 14 amino acids. V lost 0 bases to trimming and J lost 5 bases, with 10 bases between them. The CDR3 sequence is CASSLAGGPETQYF. CDR3 bases: TGTGCCAGCAGCTTAGCGGGGGGGCCGGAGACCCAGTACTTC.

CDR3 in amino acids: CASSPDKYRYEQYF. The CDR3 nucleotides are TGTGCCAGCAGTCCCGACAAGTATCGTTACGAGCAGTACTTC. The chain combines TRBV28 with TRBJ2-7; D is uncertain. V was clipped by 5 bases and J by 4 bases, with 15 bases between them. The CDR3 runs 14 residues. Germline lookup yields CDR1 MDHEN and CDR2 SYDVKM.

This clone has a single count. The chain employs TRBV6-2 or TRBV6-3 and TRBJ2-1; either TRBD1 or TRBD2 may supply D (5 bases each). Trimming pared 0 bases from V and 7 bases from J, leaving 10 bases between. The CDR3 length is 14 residues. Germline V CDR1 and CDR2: MNHEY, SVGEGT. The CDR3, as DNA: TGTGCCAGCAGTTACTCTGGGACGCGGAATGAGCAGTTCTTC. Its protein is CASSYSGTRNEQFF.

The rearrangement links TRBV5-8 to TRBJ1-5; no firm D call. CDR1 is SGHTS and CDR2 is YDEGEE in the germline V gene. Trimming cost V 1 base and J 1 base, with 9 bases left between them. The CDR3 is made up of 15 amino acids. The CDR3 sequence: CASSLIGSSNQPQHF. The CDR3 DNA follows: TGTGCCAGCAGCTTGATTGGGTCAAGCAATCAGCCCCAGCATTTT.